This TCR beta chain was retrieved from a study of radiation and T cells in renal cell carcinoma. Study results and limitations: Top tumor clonotypes rose in blood 2 weeks post-radiation, then contracted.

The repertoire was sequenced with immunoSEQ multiplex PCR; TCRdb's copy has only in-frame clones and lacks some. This table has 150,000 to 200,000 clones, 88% appearing once. Time point described: blood 4 weeks post-SBRT, at nephrectomy. Sample treatment: 15 Gy SBRT to primary tumor, nephrectomy 4 weeks later. Nephrectomy followed 15 Gy stereotactic body radiation by 4 weeks. The V end lost 7 bases, the J end lost 0 bases, and 15 bases lay between the germline ends. The CDR3 consists of 15 residues. Germline V lookup: CDR1 LNHDA, CDR2 SQIVND (reference sequence). This clone was counted between two and nine times. Its antigen is undetermined.

The sequence was obtained from a woman in her fifties or sixties with renal cell carcinoma. This rearrangement joins TRBV19 to TRBJ1-1; tentatively, D is TRBD1 (6 bases). This material consisted of blood, taken from a patient whose treatment included radiotherapy and nephrectomy. This chain's CDR3 is CASTPIGQMNTEAFF. The CDR3 coding sequence is TGTGCCAGTACCCCCATCGGACAGATGAACACTGAAGCTTTCTTT.